Here is one T cell receptor beta chain with its context. The sample is drawn from a study of blood T cell repertoires in COVID-19. Clones were sequenced by immunoSEQ multiplex PCR, and TCRdb holds only the in-frame ones, with some missing. The table has over 130,000 clones, 90% seen once. This TCR was sampled from a woman of 80 years or more with acute or convalescent COVID-19. The sample was peripheral blood.

CDR3 sequence: CGQSSGNTIYF. The CDR3 region has the DNA TGCGGACAGAGCTCTGGAAACACCATATATTTT. The chain employs TRBV29-1 and TRBJ1-3, with D tentatively TRBD1 (6 bases). CDR1 and CDR2 (germline): SQVTM, ANQGSEA. The CDR3 is made up of 11 amino acids.